The 27 T cell receptor beta chains in this list originate from one sample, sequenced in a study of CD8 T cells in ankylosing spondylitis. TCRdb re-derived calls from the 5' RACE reads in MiXCR, one entry per CDR3 protein. This table holds approximately 150,000 distinct CDR3 sequences, around a third found once. The source material was synovial fluid, either unsorted or a sorted T cell fraction (not recorded which). Every receptor here comes from a male donor with ankylosing spondylitis.

This clonotype was observed a handful of times. The J gene is TRBJ2-2, the V gene TRBV11-2, with D unresolved. The CDR3 sequence is 14 residues long. Deletions cut 5 bases from V and 1 base from J, with 8 bases between. CDR1 and CDR2 (germline): SGHAT, FQNNGV. The CDR3 DNA sequence: TGTGCCAGCAGCCGAGACGGGAACACCGGGGAGCTGTTTTTT. As protein: CASSRDGNTGELFF.

The rearrangement joins TRBV11-2 to TRBJ2-1, with a tentative D call TRBD2 (5 bases). The length of the CDR3 is 18 residues. Germline CDR1 reads SGHAT; CDR2 reads FQNNGV. Trimming cost V 1 base and J 0 bases, with 16 bases left between them. CDR3 nucleotide sequence: TGTGCCAGCAGCTTAGGTTGGTCTAGCAGAAGCTCCTACAATGAGCAGTTCTTC. It encodes CASSLGWSSRSSYNEQFF.

This clonotype has ten or more counts. In nucleotides, the CDR3 is TGTGCCAGCAGTTTCGGACTAGAAGACACAGATACGCAGTATTTT. Translating gives CASSFGLEDTDTQYF. This rearrangement joins TRBV12-3 or TRBV12-4 to TRBJ2-3; 7 positions match TRBD2. With V trimmed by 3 bases and J by 2 bases, 5 bases remained unmatched. The CDR3 has 15 residues.

J is TRBJ1-2 and V is TRBV5-1; 8 bases fit TRBD1. Germline V lookup: CDR1 SGHRS, CDR2 YFSETQ. The CDR3 has 14 amino acids. The V and J ends lost 4 bases and 8 bases, in that order; junction bases with no gene match: 10. This CDR3 reads CASSTTGQGRGYTF. The CDR3 DNA reads TGCGCCAGCAGCACCACAGGACAGGGTAGGGGCTACACCTTC.

The chain recombines TRBV3-1 with TRBJ1-5; D remains unclear. Trimming removed 3 bases at V and 0 bases at J, with 9 bases between. The CDR3 runs 15 residues. The V gene's germline CDR1 is LGHDT and CDR2 YNNKEL (reference sequence). The CDR3 DNA sequence: TGTGCCAGCAGCCAGTCGTACGATAGCAATCAGCCCCAGCATTTT. Translated, it gives CASSQSYDSNQPQHF.

The V call is TRBV29-1, the J call TRBJ2-7; 7 bases map to TRBD1. J was trimmed by 4 bases and V by 6 bases; bases with no gene match: 12. The CDR3 length is 14 residues. Germline V gives CDR1 SQVTM, CDR2 ANQGSEA. The CDR3, as DNA: TGCAGCGTCGCCGGGACAGTTATTCCATACGAGCAGTACTTC. It codes for CSVAGTVIPYEQYF.

V and J are TRBV12-3 or TRBV12-4 and TRBJ1-1; D gene uncertain. Trimming took off 3 bases at V and 5 bases at J, with 13 bases between the two ends. This CDR3 region has 14 residues. The CDR3 sequence: CASSLEFPLTEAFF. In DNA, the CDR3 is TGTGCCAGCAGTTTGGAGTTCCCTCTTACTGAAGCTTTCTTT.

This clonotype was picked up a small number of times. The chain recombines TRBV24-1 with TRBJ2-1; 10 nucleotides align to TRBD2. This CDR3 contains 17 residues. The V segment lost 4 bases and the J segment 1 base; nucleotides outside the gene matches: 6. CDR1 and CDR2 from the germline V gene are KGHDR and SFDVKD. CDR3 DNA: TGTGCCACCAGTGAAGGAGGGACTAGCGCGTCCTACAATGAGCAGTTCTTC. Protein product: CATSEGGTSASYNEQFF.

V usage is TRBV19 and J usage is TRBJ2-7; 9 bases map to TRBD1. The CDR3 totals 15 residues. V was pared by 8 bases and J by 2 bases, with 10 bases of the junction left unmatched. Germline V CDR1 and CDR2: LNHDA, SQIVND (reference sequence). CDR3 bases: TGTGCCAGTTCCGGGCCTAGACAGGGGGCCTACGAGCAGTACTTC. This encodes CASSGPRQGAYEQYF.

The V call is TRBV6-2 or TRBV6-3, the J call TRBJ2-3; 13 bases agree with TRBD2. The germline gives CDR1 MNHEY, CDR2 SVGEGT. V lost 2 bases to trimming and J lost 5 bases; unmatched junction nucleotides: 16. The CDR3 is made up of 20 amino acids. Here the CDR3 reads CASSYRRTSGSKFKEDTQYF. CDR3 DNA sequence: TGTGCCAGCAGTTACCGCAGGACTAGCGGGAGTAAATTTAAAGAAGATACGCAGTATTTT.

V usage is TRBV12-3 or TRBV12-4 and J usage is TRBJ2-3, with 7 bases identical to TRBD1. This CDR3 contains 16 residues. V lost 5 bases, J lost 2 bases, and 10 bases stayed unmatched. This chain's CDR3 is CASSPDRKPPTDTQYF. The DNA for the CDR3 is TGTGCCAGCAGTCCGGACAGGAAGCCCCCCACAGATACGCAGTATTTT.

J is TRBJ2-5 and V is TRBV6-6, with D unresolved. Trimming left V 6 bases short and J 1 base short, with 6 bases between. CDR3 length: 12 residues. The germline gives CDR1 MNHNY, CDR2 SVGAGI (reference sequence). This chain's CDR3 is CASSVIQETQYF. DNA of the CDR3: TGTGCCAGCAGCGTAATCCAAGAGACCCAGTACTTC.

This chain links TRBV20-1 with TRBJ2-5; TRBD2 agrees at 10 bases. Per germline, CDR1 DFQATT and CDR2 SNEGSKA (reference sequence). J gave up 1 base and V 1 base, and 6 bases lay outside the gene matches. The CDR3 is 16 amino acids. CDR3 sequence reads: CSARGLLAGAQETQYF. The CDR3 DNA follows: TGCAGTGCTAGAGGTCTGCTAGCGGGGGCCCAAGAGACCCAGTACTTC.

This clonotype was detected a few times. The rearrangement links TRBV5-5 to TRBJ2-5, with unresolved D. The V gene's germline CDR1 is SGHKS and CDR2 YYEKEE (reference sequence). The CDR3 contains 13 residues. V was trimmed by 1 base and J by 5 bases, leaving 9 bases between them. The CDR3 DNA reads as TGTGCCAGCAGCTTGTTGGGTACCGAGACCCAGTACTTC. This translates into CASSLLGTETQYF.

This rearrangement joins TRBV6-1 to TRBJ2-3, with 9 nucleotides matching TRBD1. The junction had 5 bases not matched to a gene; V was cut back by 9 bases and J by 4 bases. Looked up from germline, CDR1 is MNHNS and CDR2 is SASEGT. The CDR3 length is 13 residues. The CDR3 DNA is TGTGCCAGTGGGACAGGGTGGGCAGATACGCAGTATTTT. This translates into CASGTGWADTQYF.

This clonotype was seen more than once but under ten times. The genes are TRBV7-2 and TRBJ1-2; no firm D call. Germline V lookup: CDR1 SGHTA, CDR2 FQGNSA. V dropped 1 base and J dropped 4 bases, with 7 bases sitting between them. CDR3 length: 13 residues. The CDR3 region has the DNA TGTGCCAGCAGCTTAGGTTCCGGCTATGGCTACACCTTC. Translating gives CASSLGSGYGYTF.

This clonotype was recorded a few times. This sequence joins TRBV11-3 and TRBJ2-1; 7 positions agree with TRBD2. V trimming: 5 bases; J trimming: 5 bases; junction bases outside the gene matches: 6. The CDR3 has 14 amino acids. CDR1 SGHNT and CDR2 YENEEA come from the germline V gene. CDR3 residues: CASSGDYKNNEQFF. In nucleotides, the CDR3 is TGTGCCAGCAGCGGGGACTACAAAAACAATGAGCAGTTCTTC.

In this sample, this clonotype turned up a few times. V gene TRBV9 combines with J gene TRBJ2-1; TRBD2 matches 9 bases. Per the germline V gene, CDR1 is SGDLS and CDR2 is YYNGEE. With 0 bases clipped from V and 6 bases from J, the junction kept 7 bases outside the gene matches. The CDR3 extends over 16 amino acids. CDR3 loop: CASSVVFAGGINEQFF. As DNA, the CDR3 is TGTGCCAGCAGCGTAGTTTTTGCGGGAGGGATCAATGAGCAGTTCTTC.

This chain links TRBV2 with TRBJ2-1, with 14 positions matching TRBD2. Germline loops: CDR1 SNHLY, CDR2 FYNNEI. The junction had 6 bases not matched to a gene; V was cut back by 6 bases and J by 2 bases. This CDR3 is 17 amino acids long. CDR3 in DNA: TGTGCCAGCAGGGGGACTAGCGGGAGAGGAACCTACAATGAGCAGTTCTTC. Its translation is CASRGTSGRGTYNEQFF.

The sample holds one count of this clonotype. The V and J genes are TRBV12-3 or TRBV12-4 and TRBJ2-2; 8 bases map to TRBD2. The CDR3 totals 13 residues. V was clipped by 8 bases and J by 6 bases; unmatched bases: 5. CDR3 coding DNA: TGTGCCAGCCTCGGGGGGGTGGCCGGGGAGCTGTTTTTT. Its protein is CASLGGVAGELFF.

This clonotype showed up just a few times. J is TRBJ2-5 and V is TRBV24-1; 10 bases fit TRBD1. Germline CDR1 and CDR2: KGHDR and SFDVKD. V shed 4 bases, J shed 5 bases, and the junction held 6 bases outside the gene matches. The CDR3 has 15 residues. This CDR3 reads CATSEAGTGDETQYF. The CDR3 DNA reads as TGTGCCACCAGTGAGGCCGGGACAGGGGACGAGACCCAGTACTTC.

This clonotype turned up a few times. The chain couples TRBV27 to TRBJ2-2; 8 bases agree with TRBD2. The CDR3 is 15 amino acids. The ends lost 3 bases at V and 4 bases at J; junction bases unmatched: 4. Germline V CDR1 and CDR2: MNHEY, SMNVEV (reference sequence). The CDR3 loop reads CASSFSAGVTGELFF. CDR3 in DNA: TGTGCCAGCAGTTTTTCAGCGGGAGTCACCGGGGAGCTGTTTTTT.

This clonotype appeared once. The V gene is TRBV7-2, the J gene TRBJ2-7; D is unclear. V shed 2 bases and J shed 3 bases, with 14 bases lying between them. CDR3 size: 15 residues. CDR1 is SGHTA, CDR2 FQGNSA, per germline. The CDR3 nucleotides read TGTGCCAGCAGCTTATCCCCCCCTCCCGGCTACGAGCAGTACTTC. This encodes CASSLSPPPGYEQYF.

The V gene is TRBV2, the J gene TRBJ2-1; unclear D gene. This CDR3 is 14 amino acids long. Trimming removed 0 bases from V and 8 bases from J, with 11 bases in between. Looked up from germline, CDR1 is SNHLY and CDR2 is FYNNEI. The CDR3 DNA sequence: TGTGCCAGCAGTGAAGCGCCTGGTCACCATGAGCAGTTCTTC. Protein sequence: CASSEAPGHHEQFF.

This clonotype was observed a handful of times. The chain links TRBV13 to TRBJ2-2, with a weak D call TRBD1 (6 bases). V gave up 1 base and J gave up 1 base, with 10 bases separating them. Germline V CDR1 and CDR2: PRHDT, FYEKMQ (reference sequence). CDR3 length equals 16 residues. The DNA of the CDR3 is TGTGCCAGCAGCTTAGTTGGACAGAAGAACACCGGGGAGCTGTTTTTT. Encoded protein: CASSLVGQKNTGELFF.

This chain connects TRBV29-1 to TRBJ2-7; no clear D. With 5 bases removed from V and 2 bases from J, the gap between germline ends came to 13 bases. The CDR3 contains 13 residues. CDR1 and CDR2 from the germline V gene are SQVTM and ANQGSEA. CDR3 region: CSVRAERPYEQYF. In DNA form, the CDR3 reads TGCAGCGTTCGTGCCGAGCGACCCTACGAGCAGTACTTC.

This clonotype was seen many times. The chain links TRBV21-1 to TRBJ2-7; TRBD1, the D gene given by the table, was not confirmed from the DNA. TRBV21-1 is flagged as a pseudogene. There are 16 residues in the CDR3. The CDR3 reads CASRLRDRVLDYEQYF. CDR3 in DNA: TGTGCCAGCAGACTCCGGGACAGGGTACTTGACTACGAGCAGTACTTC.